This T cell receptor (beta chain) came from a study of glioma-infiltrating T cells. Study observations and caveats: Very few CDR3 sequences were shared between tissue and blood. Gliomas, especially low-grade, showed above-expected tissue-blood divergence; non-neoplastic patients showed below.

The ends were cut back, 0 bases at V and 4 bases at J, with 7 bases in the middle. Germline loops: CDR1 KGHSH, CDR2 LQKENI. There are 14 residues in the CDR3. The iRepertoire nested amplicon-rescue multiplex PCR amplified TCR alpha and beta CDR3s from RNA. Input was about 100-450 ng of tissue mRNA or PBMC total RNA. TCRdb ran MiXCR on the multiplex PCR reads and lists one entry per CDR3 protein. This sample yields about 99,000 distinct CDR3 sequences, of which around 31% are seen a single time; approximately 46% belongs to the top ten. This clonotype was seen ten or more times. What it binds is not known.

This receptor was identified in a human donor with low-grade glioma or glioblastoma, undergoing nonglioma brain surgery, or in good health (not recorded which). The genes are TRBV18 and TRBJ2-1, with D uncertain. Sequencing was carried out using glioma tissue, nonneoplastic brain tissue, or PBMCs (not recorded which). CDR3: CASSPPPVYNEQFF. CDR3 DNA sequence: TGTGCCAGCTCACCACCTCCAGTATACAATGAGCAGTTCTTC.